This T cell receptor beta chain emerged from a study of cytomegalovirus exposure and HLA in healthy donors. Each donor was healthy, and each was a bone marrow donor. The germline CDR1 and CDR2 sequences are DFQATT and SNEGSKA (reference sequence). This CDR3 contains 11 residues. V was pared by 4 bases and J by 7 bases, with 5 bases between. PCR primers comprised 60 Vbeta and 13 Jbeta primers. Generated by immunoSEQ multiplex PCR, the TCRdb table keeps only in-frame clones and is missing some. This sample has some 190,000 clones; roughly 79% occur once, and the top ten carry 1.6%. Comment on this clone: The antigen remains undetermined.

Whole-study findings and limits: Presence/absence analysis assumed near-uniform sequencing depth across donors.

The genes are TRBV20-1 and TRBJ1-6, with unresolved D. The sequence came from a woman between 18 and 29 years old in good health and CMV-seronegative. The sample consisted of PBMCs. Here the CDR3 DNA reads TGCAGTGCTAATAAAAATTCACCCCTCCACTTT. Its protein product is CSANKNSPLHF.